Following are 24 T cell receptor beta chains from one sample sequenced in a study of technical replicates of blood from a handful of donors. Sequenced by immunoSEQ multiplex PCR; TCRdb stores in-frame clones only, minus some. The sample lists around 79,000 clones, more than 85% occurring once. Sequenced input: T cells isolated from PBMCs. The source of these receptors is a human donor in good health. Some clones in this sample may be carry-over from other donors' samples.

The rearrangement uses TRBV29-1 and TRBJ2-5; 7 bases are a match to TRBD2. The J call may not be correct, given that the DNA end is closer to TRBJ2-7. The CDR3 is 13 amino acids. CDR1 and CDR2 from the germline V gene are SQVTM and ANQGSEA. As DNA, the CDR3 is TGCAGCGTTGTTTTGCGGGAGACCTACGAGCAGTACTTC. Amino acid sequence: CSVVLRETYEQYF.

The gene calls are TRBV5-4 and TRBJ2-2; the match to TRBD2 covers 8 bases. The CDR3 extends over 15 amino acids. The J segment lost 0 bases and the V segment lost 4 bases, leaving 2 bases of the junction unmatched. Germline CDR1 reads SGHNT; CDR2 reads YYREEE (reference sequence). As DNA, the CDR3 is TGTGCCAGCAGCACGACTAGCGCGAACACCGGGGAGCTGTTTTTT. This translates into CASSTTSANTGELFF.

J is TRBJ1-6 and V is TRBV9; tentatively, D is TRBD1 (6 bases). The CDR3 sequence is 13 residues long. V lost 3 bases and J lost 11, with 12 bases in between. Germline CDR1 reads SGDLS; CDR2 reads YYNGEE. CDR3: CASSGREGAPLHF. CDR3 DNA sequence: TGTGCCAGCAGCGGGAGGGAGGGGGCACCCCTCCACTTT.

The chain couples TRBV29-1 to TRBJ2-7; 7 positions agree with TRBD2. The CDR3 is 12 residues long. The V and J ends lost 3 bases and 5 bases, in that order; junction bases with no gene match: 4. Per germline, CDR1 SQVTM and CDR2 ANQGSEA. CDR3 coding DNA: TGCAGCGTTGATGGCGCGGGGGACGAGCAGTACTTC. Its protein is CSVDGAGDEQYF.

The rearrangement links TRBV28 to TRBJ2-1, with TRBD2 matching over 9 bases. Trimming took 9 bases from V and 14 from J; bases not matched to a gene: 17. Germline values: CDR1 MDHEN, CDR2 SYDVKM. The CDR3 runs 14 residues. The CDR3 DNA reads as TGTGCCAGTGGAATAGCGGGAGCGGGCCTACTGGAGTTCTTC. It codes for CASGIAGAGLLEFF.

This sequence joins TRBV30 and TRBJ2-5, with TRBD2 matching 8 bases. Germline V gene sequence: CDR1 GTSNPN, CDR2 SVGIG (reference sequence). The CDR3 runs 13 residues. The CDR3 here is CAYWAGGTETQYF. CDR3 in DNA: TGTGCTTATTGGGCGGGAGGTACAGAGACCCAGTACTTC.

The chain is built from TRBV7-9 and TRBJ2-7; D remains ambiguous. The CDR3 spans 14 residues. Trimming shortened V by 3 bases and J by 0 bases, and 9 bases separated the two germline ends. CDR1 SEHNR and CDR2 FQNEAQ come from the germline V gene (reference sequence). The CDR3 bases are TGTGCCAGCAGCTTCCCCCCGAGCTCCTACGAGCAGTACTTC. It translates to CASSFPPSSYEQYF.

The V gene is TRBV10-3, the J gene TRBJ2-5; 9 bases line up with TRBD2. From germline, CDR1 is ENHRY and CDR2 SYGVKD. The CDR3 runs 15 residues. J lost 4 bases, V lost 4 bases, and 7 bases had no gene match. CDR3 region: CAISVGAGGGETQYF. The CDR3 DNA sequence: TGTGCCATCAGTGTGGGAGCGGGAGGAGGAGAGACCCAGTACTTC.

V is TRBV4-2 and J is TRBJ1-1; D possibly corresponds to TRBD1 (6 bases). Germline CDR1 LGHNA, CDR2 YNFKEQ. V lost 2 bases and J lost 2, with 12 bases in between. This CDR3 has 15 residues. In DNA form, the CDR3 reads TGTGCCAGCAGCCAACAAACAGGGACCAACACTGAAGCTTTCTTT. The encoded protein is CASSQQTGTNTEAFF.

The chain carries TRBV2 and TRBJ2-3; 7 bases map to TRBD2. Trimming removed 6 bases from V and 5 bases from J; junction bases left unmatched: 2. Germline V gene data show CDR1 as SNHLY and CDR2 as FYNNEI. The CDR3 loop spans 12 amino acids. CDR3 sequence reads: CASRERGDTQYF. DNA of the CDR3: TGTGCCAGCAGGGAGCGGGGAGATACGCAGTATTTT.

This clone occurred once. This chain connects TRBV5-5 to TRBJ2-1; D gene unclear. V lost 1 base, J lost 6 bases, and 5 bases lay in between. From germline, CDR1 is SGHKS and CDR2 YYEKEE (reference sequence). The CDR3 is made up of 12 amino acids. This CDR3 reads CASSLILNEQFF. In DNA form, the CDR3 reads TGTGCCAGCAGCTTGATCCTCAATGAGCAGTTCTTC.

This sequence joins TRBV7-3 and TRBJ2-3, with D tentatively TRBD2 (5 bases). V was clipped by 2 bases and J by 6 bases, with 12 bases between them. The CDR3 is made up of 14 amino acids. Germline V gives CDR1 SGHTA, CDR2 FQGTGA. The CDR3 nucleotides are TGTGCCAGCAGCTTAGGGCTAGCCGGGGATACGCAGTATTTT. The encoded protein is CASSLGLAGDTQYF.

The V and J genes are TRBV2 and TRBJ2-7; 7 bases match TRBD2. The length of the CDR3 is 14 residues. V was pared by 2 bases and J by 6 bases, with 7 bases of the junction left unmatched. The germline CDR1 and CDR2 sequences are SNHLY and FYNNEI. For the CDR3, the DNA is TGTGCCAGCAGTGAAAACTGGGGGGGAAGCGAGCAGTACTTC. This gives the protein CASSENWGGSEQYF.

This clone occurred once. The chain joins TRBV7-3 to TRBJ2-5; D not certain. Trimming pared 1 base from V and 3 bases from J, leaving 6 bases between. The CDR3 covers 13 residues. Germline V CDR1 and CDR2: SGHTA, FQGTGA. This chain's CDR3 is CASSLRPEETQYF. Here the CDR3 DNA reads TGTGCCAGCAGCTTAAGGCCCGAAGAGACCCAGTACTTC. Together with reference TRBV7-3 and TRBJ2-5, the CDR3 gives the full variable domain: GAGVSQTPSNKVTEKGKYVELRCDPISGHTALYWYRQSLGQGPEFLIYFQGTGAADDSGLPNDRFFAVRPEGSVSTLKIQRTERGDSAVYLCASSLRPEETQYFGPGTRLLVL.

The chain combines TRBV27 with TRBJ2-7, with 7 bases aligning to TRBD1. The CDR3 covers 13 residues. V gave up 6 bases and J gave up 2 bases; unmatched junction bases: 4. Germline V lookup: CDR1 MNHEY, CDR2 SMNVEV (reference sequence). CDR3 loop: CASRTGTAYEQYF. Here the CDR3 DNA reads TGTGCCAGCAGAACCGGGACAGCCTACGAGCAGTACTTC.

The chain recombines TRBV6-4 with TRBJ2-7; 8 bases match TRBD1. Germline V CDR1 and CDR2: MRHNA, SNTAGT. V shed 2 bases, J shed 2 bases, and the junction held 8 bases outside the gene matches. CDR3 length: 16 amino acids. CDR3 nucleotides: TGTGCCAGCAGTGACCACCGGGACAGGTTGACCTACGAGCAGTACTTC. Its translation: CASSDHRDRLTYEQYF.

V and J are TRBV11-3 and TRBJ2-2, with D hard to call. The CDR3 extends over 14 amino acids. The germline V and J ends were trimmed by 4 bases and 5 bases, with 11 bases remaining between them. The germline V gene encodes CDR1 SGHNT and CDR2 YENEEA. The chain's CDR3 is CASSSGTSTGELFF. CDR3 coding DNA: TGTGCCAGCAGCTCAGGAACTTCAACCGGGGAGCTGTTTTTT.

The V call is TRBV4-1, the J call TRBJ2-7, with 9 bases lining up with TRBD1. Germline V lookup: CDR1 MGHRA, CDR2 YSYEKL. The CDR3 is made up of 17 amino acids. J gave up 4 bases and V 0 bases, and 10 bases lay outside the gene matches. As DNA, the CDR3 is TGCGCCAGCAGCCAAGATGGGCCTGTGGGACAGGGATACGAGCAGTACTTC. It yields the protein CASSQDGPVGQGYEQYF.

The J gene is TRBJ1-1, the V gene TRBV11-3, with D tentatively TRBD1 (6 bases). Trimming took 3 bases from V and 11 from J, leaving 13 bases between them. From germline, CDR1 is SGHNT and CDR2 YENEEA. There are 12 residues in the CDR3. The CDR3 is CASSFQQGRAFF. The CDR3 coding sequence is TGTGCCAGCAGCTTTCAACAGGGCAGGGCTTTCTTT.

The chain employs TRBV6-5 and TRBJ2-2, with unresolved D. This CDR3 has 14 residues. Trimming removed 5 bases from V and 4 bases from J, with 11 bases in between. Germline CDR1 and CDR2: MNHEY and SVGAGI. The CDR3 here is CASSPLSPTGELFF. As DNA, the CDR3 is TGTGCCAGCAGTCCTCTGTCCCCCACCGGGGAGCTGTTTTTT.

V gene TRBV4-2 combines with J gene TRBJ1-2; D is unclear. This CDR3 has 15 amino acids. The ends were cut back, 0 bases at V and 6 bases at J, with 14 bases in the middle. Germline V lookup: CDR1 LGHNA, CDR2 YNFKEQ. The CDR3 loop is CASSQEGRLSNGYTF. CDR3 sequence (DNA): TGTGCCAGCAGCCAAGAGGGGAGACTCTCTAATGGCTACACCTTC.

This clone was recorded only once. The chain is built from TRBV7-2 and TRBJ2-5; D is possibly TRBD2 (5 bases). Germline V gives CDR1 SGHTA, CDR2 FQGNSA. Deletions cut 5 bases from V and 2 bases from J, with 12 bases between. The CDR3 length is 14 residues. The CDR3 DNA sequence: TGTGCCAGCAGCCCCTGGGGAGAACAAGAGACCCAGTACTTC. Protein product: CASSPWGEQETQYF.

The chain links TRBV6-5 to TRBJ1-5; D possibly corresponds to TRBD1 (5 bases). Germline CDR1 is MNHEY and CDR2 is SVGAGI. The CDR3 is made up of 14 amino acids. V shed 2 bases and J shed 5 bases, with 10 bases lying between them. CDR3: CASSYGQGHQPQHF. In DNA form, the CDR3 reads TGTGCCAGCAGTTACGGGCAGGGCCATCAGCCCCAGCATTTT.

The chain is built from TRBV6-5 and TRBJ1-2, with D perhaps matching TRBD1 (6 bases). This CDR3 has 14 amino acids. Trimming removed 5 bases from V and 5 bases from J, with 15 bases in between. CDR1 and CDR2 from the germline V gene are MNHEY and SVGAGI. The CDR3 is CASSASGTRYGYTF. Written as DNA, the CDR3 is TGTGCCAGCAGTGCGTCCGGGACACGGTATGGCTACACCTTC.